This T cell receptor (beta chain) was found in a study of T cell repertoires in cytomegalovirus infection. Notes on this clonotype: What it binds is unknown.

Germline CDR1 and CDR2: MNHNS and SASEGT. The CDR3 extends over 16 amino acids. V lost 4 bases, J lost 0 bases, and 12 bases lay in between. TCRdb used MiXCR to reprocess the reads, holding one entry per CDR3 protein. The sample lists roughly 800,000 distinct CDR3 sequences, about 28% seen once, with 13% in the top ten. The receptor was derived from a human donor in good health (CMV status not recorded). Some clones in this sample may be carry-over from other donors' samples. The material sequenced was cultured CD8+ T cells from PBMCs, taken from culture after CMV antigen stimulation. This chain connects TRBV6-1 to TRBJ2-2; TRBD1 is a possible D gene (6 bases). CDR3 sequence reads: CASSGYGQSNTGELFF. In DNA, the CDR3 is TGTGCCAGCAGTGGATACGGACAGTCGAACACCGGGGAGCTGTTTTTT.